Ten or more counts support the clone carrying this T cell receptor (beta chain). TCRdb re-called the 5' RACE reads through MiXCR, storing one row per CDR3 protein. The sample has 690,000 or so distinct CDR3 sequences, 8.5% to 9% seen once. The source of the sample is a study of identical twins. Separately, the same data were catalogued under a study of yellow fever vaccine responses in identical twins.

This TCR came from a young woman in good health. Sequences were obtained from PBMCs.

The chain's CDR3 is CASSLGLAVQETQYF. CDR3 DNA: TGTGCCAGCAGCTTGGGACTAGCGGTCCAAGAGACCCAGTACTTC. This sequence joins TRBV7-2 and TRBJ2-5; 11 nucleotides match TRBD2. This CDR3 has 15 residues. Germline V CDR1 and CDR2: SGHTA, FQGNSA. V was pared by 3 bases and J by 1 base, with 1 base of the junction left unmatched.